Below are 25 T cell receptor beta chains sequenced from a single sample in a study of cytomegalovirus exposure and HLA in healthy donors. The PCR employed 60 Vbeta primers together with 13 Jbeta primers. Sequencing was performed with immunoSEQ multiplex PCR; in TCRdb, only in-frame clones are kept and a portion is missing. The sample lists some 120,000 clones; roughly two thirds were seen once. The sequencing sample was made of PBMCs. These receptors were obtained from a young man in good health and CMV-seropositive.

The J gene is TRBJ2-3, the V gene TRBV2, with TRBD2 matching 8 bases. From germline, CDR1 is SNHLY and CDR2 FYNNEI. This CDR3 region has 15 residues. Trimming took 6 bases from V and 6 from J; bases not matched to a gene: 11. The CDR3 is CASRLLAAVEDTQYF. For the CDR3, the DNA is TGTGCCAGCAGACTACTAGCGGCAGTGGAGGATACGCAGTATTTT.

The chain recombines TRBV7-9 with TRBJ2-5; D is possibly TRBD1 (6 bases). The germline V gene has CDR1 SEHNR and CDR2 FQNEAQ (reference sequence). The CDR3 sequence is 16 residues long. V lost 1 base and J lost 4, with 16 bases in between. This CDR3 is CASSLGDTSRAETQYF. The CDR3 nucleotides are TGTGCCAGCAGCTTAGGGGACACCTCTCGGGCAGAGACCCAGTACTTC. Full variable domain (missing parts from reference TRBV7-9 and TRBJ2-5): DTGVSQNPRHKITKRGQNVTFRCDPISEHNRLYWYRQTLGQGPEFLTYFQNEAQLEKSRLLSDRFSAERPKGSFSTLEIQRTEQGDSAMYLCASSLGDTSRAETQYFGPGTRLLVL.

This chain uses TRBV25-1 with TRBJ2-5, with unresolved D. V was shortened by 0 bases and J by 5 bases, with 13 bases between the two germline ends. Germline V CDR1 and CDR2: MGHDK, SYGVNS. The CDR3 loop spans 15 amino acids. CDR3 sequence (DNA): TGTGCCAGCAGTGAATATCGTCTGCCAGTGGAGACCCAGTACTTC. Amino acid sequence: CASSEYRLPVETQYF.

This chain uses TRBV6-1 with TRBJ2-7, with D tentatively TRBD1 (5 bases). The CDR3 runs to 13 residues. Per germline, CDR1 MNHNS and CDR2 SASEGT. Trimming took off 4 bases at V and 4 bases at J, with 11 bases between the two ends. In nucleotides, the CDR3 is TGTGCCAGCAGTGCTGGACACCCTTACGAGCAGTACTTC. This translates into CASSAGHPYEQYF.

The genes are TRBV14 and TRBJ2-7, with 7 nucleotides matching TRBD1. V dropped 4 bases and J dropped 6; count of bases not matched to a gene: 9. This CDR3 comprises 14 residues. Germline assignment: CDR1 SGHDN and CDR2 FVKESK. This CDR3 is CASSPGTDLTEQYF. In DNA, the CDR3 is TGTGCCAGCAGCCCCGGGACAGATTTAACCGAGCAGTACTTC.

The chain links TRBV2 to TRBJ1-3; D unclear. The ends were cut back, 2 bases at V and 8 bases at J, with 13 bases in the middle. The CDR3 runs to 14 residues. Looked up from germline, CDR1 is SNHLY and CDR2 is FYNNEI. CDR3 sequence: CASSEHPSPDTIYF. CDR3 nucleotide sequence: TGTGCCAGCAGTGAACACCCTTCCCCGGACACCATATATTTT.

The genes are TRBV4-2 and TRBJ2-1; 9 bases match TRBD2. CDR3 length: 20 residues. V lost 1 base to trimming and J lost 2 bases; unmatched junction nucleotides: 15. The germline CDR1 and CDR2 sequences are LGHNA and YNFKEQ. CDR3 sequence: CASSQGEFSGSSVAYNEQFF. The DNA of the CDR3 is TGTGCCAGCAGCCAAGGGGAGTTTAGCGGGAGTAGTGTCGCCTACAATGAGCAGTTCTTC.

V gene TRBV18 combines with J gene TRBJ2-7; 9 bases are shared with TRBD1. CDR1 and CDR2 (germline): KGHSH, LQKENI. Germline trimming cut 6 bases from V and 3 bases from J; bases unmatched to any gene: 6. There are 14 residues in the CDR3. CDR3 nucleotide sequence: TGTGCCAGCTCCCCCGGACAGGGGATCTACGAGCAGTACTTC. This sequence encodes CASSPGQGIYEQYF.

CDR3: CASSKRGGDEQYF. The CDR3 nucleotides are TGTGCCAGCAGCAAACGGGGAGGAGACGAGCAGTACTTC. V is TRBV7-3 and J is TRBJ2-7, with TRBD2 as a possible D gene (6 bases). Trimming pared 5 bases from V and 5 bases from J, leaving 13 bases between. Germline CDR1 is SGHTA and CDR2 is FQGTGA. The CDR3 contains 13 residues.

This rearrangement joins TRBV7-3 to TRBJ2-2; 7 bases are shared with TRBD2. This CDR3 contains 13 residues. CDR1 SGHTA and CDR2 FQGTGA come from the germline V gene. V shed 5 bases, J shed 11 bases, and the junction held 8 bases outside the gene matches. CDR3 loop: CASSPGGEGELFF. CDR3 DNA sequence: TGTGCCAGCAGCCCAGGAGGGGAGGGAGAGCTGTTTTTT.

The genes are TRBV28 and TRBJ2-1; 8 nucleotides agree with TRBD2. This CDR3 is built from 16 residues. Germline V gene sequence: CDR1 MDHEN, CDR2 SYDVKM. The trim removed 6 bases at V and 7 bases at J, leaving 14 bases unmatched. The CDR3 bases are TGTGCCAGCAGGCCCATCGGTAGCGGGAACTTAAATGAGCAGTTCTTC. Translated: CASRPIGSGNLNEQFF.

This clone has a handful of counts. The genes are TRBV18 and TRBJ1-1; perhaps TRBD1 as D (6 bases). The V end was cut by 4 bases, the J end by 3 bases, with 9 bases between. The length of the CDR3 is 13 residues. Germline V lookup: CDR1 KGHSH, CDR2 LQKENI. The CDR3 nucleotides are TGTGCCAGCTCACGACAGGTTGACACTGAAGCTTTCTTT. It translates to CASSRQVDTEAFF.

The gene calls are TRBV7-3 and TRBJ1-2; TRBD1 agrees at 7 bases. The J segment lost 8 bases and the V segment lost 5 bases, leaving 8 bases of the junction unmatched. From germline, CDR1 is SGHTA and CDR2 FQGTGA. The CDR3 consists of 13 residues. DNA of the CDR3: TGTGCCAGCAGCCCGACACAGGGGAGCGGCTACACCTTC. Its protein product is CASSPTQGSGYTF. The full variable domain, rest sourced from reference TRBV7-3 and TRBJ1-2, is GAGVSQTPSNKVTEKGKYVELRCDPISGHTALYWYRQSLGQGPEFLIYFQGTGAADDSGLPNDRFFAVRPEGSVSTLKIQRTERGDSAVYLCASSPTQGSGYTFGSGTRLTVV.

The V call is TRBV5-1, the J call TRBJ2-1; 12 nucleotides match TRBD2. The CDR3 is made up of 17 amino acids. Looked up from germline, CDR1 is SGHRS and CDR2 is YFSETQ. After removal of 0 bases from V and 9 bases from J, the junction contained 10 bases not matched to a gene. CDR3 sequence: CASSLGPSGRAGSEQFF. CDR3 sequence (DNA): TGCGCCAGCAGCTTGGGCCCTAGCGGGAGGGCCGGGAGTGAGCAGTTCTTC.

V is TRBV30 and J is TRBJ1-1; weak D call: TRBD1 (5 bases). Germline V gene data show CDR1 as GTSNPN and CDR2 as SVGIG (reference sequence). The CDR3 totals 14 residues. The ends were cut back, 3 bases at V and 0 bases at J, with 11 bases in the middle. CDR3 coding DNA: TGTGCCTGGAGAGACGGACAAGTGAACACTGAAGCTTTCTTT. It specifies CAWRDGQVNTEAFF.

The CDR3 nucleotides read TGTGCCAGTAGTATTTCGGGAGAGGATACGCAGTATTTT. Protein: CASSISGEDTQYF. The rearrangement joins TRBV19 to TRBJ2-3, with TRBD2 as a possible D gene (6 bases). CDR1 and CDR2 (germline): LNHDA, SQIVND (reference sequence). Between the trimmed V and J ends, which lost 3 bases and 6 bases, there was a span of 10 bases. The CDR3 runs to 13 residues. Based on the CDR3 plus reference TRBV19 and TRBJ2-3, the full variable domain is DGGITQSPKYLFRKEGQNVTLSCEQNLNHDAMYWYRQDPGQGLRLIYYSQIVNDFQKGDIAEGYSVSREKKESFPLTVTSAQKNPTAFYLCASSISGEDTQYFGPGTRLTVL.

This clone showed up just a few times. V is TRBV5-1 and J is TRBJ2-4; 7 bases match TRBD1. The germline V gene has CDR1 SGHRS and CDR2 YFSETQ. V was pared by 0 bases and J by 0 bases, with 9 bases of the junction left unmatched. The CDR3 length is 18 residues. The CDR3 region is CASSLEGLTGLAKNIQYF. CDR3 in DNA: TGCGCCAGCAGCTTGGAGGGATTGACAGGGCTAGCCAAAAACATTCAGTACTTC.

The chain combines TRBV2 with TRBJ2-1; tentatively, D is TRBD1 (5 bases). Germline V CDR1 and CDR2: SNHLY, FYNNEI. The CDR3 is 10 residues long. Between the trimmed V and J ends, which lost 8 bases and 6 bases, there was a span of 5 bases. The CDR3 nucleotides are TGTGCCAGCCAGGGCAATGAGCAGTTCTTC. Protein product: CASQGNEQFF.

The chain links TRBV5-6 to TRBJ2-3; possible D gene TRBD1, 6 bases. Germline values: CDR1 SGHDT, CDR2 YYEEEE. Trimming took 3 bases from V and 4 from J, leaving 12 bases between them. The CDR3 consists of 14 residues. As DNA, the CDR3 is TGTGCCAGCAGCTCCCAGGCAGGGGCAGATACGCAGTATTTT. Amino acid sequence: CASSSQAGADTQYF. The full variable domain, in which reference TRBV5-6 and TRBJ2-3 provide the parts outside the CDR3, is DAGVTQSPTHLIKTRGQQVTLRCSPKSGHDTVSWYQQALGQGPQFIFQYYEEEERQRGNFPDRFSGHQFPNYSSELNVNALLLGDSALYLCASSSQAGADTQYFGPGTRLTVL.

This chain connects TRBV6-6 to TRBJ2-5; D call uncertain. Germline CDR1 and CDR2: MNHNY and SVGAGI (reference sequence). The CDR3 covers 11 residues. The germline V and J ends were trimmed by 6 bases and 5 bases, with 7 bases remaining between them. The CDR3 here is CASSPQETQYF. The DNA of the CDR3 is TGTGCCAGCAGCCCCCAGGAGACCCAGTACTTC.

The rearrangement uses TRBV6-1 and TRBJ2-1, with 10 bases that match TRBD2. V shed 4 bases, J shed 5 bases, and the junction held 8 bases outside the gene matches. CDR3 length: 16 amino acids. From germline, CDR1 is MNHNS and CDR2 SASEGT. DNA of the CDR3: TGTGCCAGCAGTGGATATAGCGGGAGGACAGACAATGAGCAGTTCTTC. It translates to CASSGYSGRTDNEQFF.

The chain combines TRBV15 with TRBJ2-3; 7 nucleotides line up with TRBD1. The CDR3 is made up of 16 amino acids. CDR1 is LNHNV, CDR2 YYDKDF, per germline (reference sequence). V gave up 7 bases and J gave up 2 bases; unmatched junction bases: 12. CDR3: CATTTGQPDATDTQYF. DNA for the CDR3: TGTGCCACCACTACGGGACAGCCAGACGCCACAGATACGCAGTATTTT.

Written as DNA, the CDR3 is TGTGCCAGCTCACAGATAAGGGGGGGCGCGCAGGGAAACACCATATATTTT. Its translation: CASSQIRGGAQGNTIYF. The chain couples TRBV18 to TRBJ1-3, with D possibly being TRBD1 (6 bases). The CDR3 has 17 amino acids. V lost 4 bases and J lost 4, with 20 bases in between. The germline V gene has CDR1 KGHSH and CDR2 LQKENI. The whole variable domain, filled in from reference TRBV18 and TRBJ1-3, reads NAGVMQNPRHLVRRRGQEARLRCSPMKGHSHVYWYRQLPEEGLKFMVYLQKENIIDESGMPKERFSAEFPKEGPSILRIQQVVRGDSAAYFCASSQIRGGAQGNTIYFGEGSWLTVV.

The chain couples TRBV5-4 to TRBJ2-5; tentatively, D is TRBD1 (5 bases). V lost 5 bases and J lost 7, with 12 bases in between. Germline V gene lookup returns CDR1 SGHNT and CDR2 YYREEE (reference sequence). This CDR3 is 12 amino acids long. Here the CDR3 reads CASSLGEGTQYF. The CDR3 coding sequence is TGTGCCAGCAGTCTAGGGGAAGGGACCCAGTACTTC.

V is TRBV5-6 and J is TRBJ1-2; no definite D call. This CDR3 region has 12 residues. The germline V gene has CDR1 SGHDT and CDR2 YYEEEE. Trimming shortened V by 5 bases and J by 1 base, and 6 bases separated the two germline ends. The CDR3 coding sequence is TGTGCCAGCAGTACGGGTAACTATGGCTACACCTTC. Protein product: CASSTGNYGYTF.